Presented here are 22 T cell receptor beta chains from one specimen sequenced in a study of T cell responses to AZD1222 COVID-19 vaccine. The method was immunoSEQ multiplex PCR; TCRdb's version includes in-frame clones alone and lacks a portion of them. This table holds 120,000 to 150,000 clones, approximately 91% found once. Source: peripheral blood, taken 28 days after the second AZD1222 dose. The receptors stem from an adult who received the AZD1222 COVID-19 vaccine.

The V gene is TRBV4-1, the J gene TRBJ1-4; D may be TRBD1 (5 bases). Germline V CDR1 and CDR2: MGHRA, YSYEKL. Trimming cost V 5 bases and J 5 bases, with 9 bases left between them. This CDR3 has 13 amino acids. For the CDR3, the DNA is TGCGCCAGCAGCGGGACCCGAAATGAAAAACTGTTTTTT. It codes for CASSGTRNEKLFF.

This rearrangement joins TRBV27 to TRBJ2-7, with D possibly being TRBD1 (5 bases). Germline V gene lookup returns CDR1 MNHEY and CDR2 SMNVEV (reference sequence). The CDR3 is 11 amino acids. Deletions cut 4 bases from V and 9 bases from J, with 10 bases between. The CDR3, as DNA: TGTGCCAGCAGTTCGGAAGACAGGCAGTACTTC. This gives the protein CASSSEDRQYF.

This clone was seen a handful of times. The V gene is TRBV5-4, the J gene TRBJ2-7; 8 bases line up with TRBD1. V shed 5 bases and J 6 bases; nucleotides not matched to a gene: 13. Germline CDR1 and CDR2: SGHNT and YYREEE (reference sequence). The CDR3 is 15 residues long. CDR3 nucleotides: TGTGCCAGCAGTCAGGCAGAGACAGGGGCTCTCGAGCAGTACTTC. It is translated as CASSQAETGALEQYF.

The rearrangement joins TRBV6-1 to TRBJ1-1; D possibly corresponds to TRBD1 (5 bases). Between the trimmed V and J ends, which lost 3 bases and 5 bases, there was a span of 10 bases. The CDR3 contains 13 residues. Germline V gene data show CDR1 as MNHNS and CDR2 as SASEGT. In DNA form, the CDR3 reads TGTGCCAGCAGTGAGGGGACTTGGACTGAAGCTTTCTTT. Translating it yields CASSEGTWTEAFF.

The rearrangement links TRBV5-1 to TRBJ2-1, with a possible D match to TRBD2 (5 bases). The V and J ends lost 4 bases and 5 bases respectively, with 10 bases between them. This CDR3 spans 13 amino acids. Per germline, CDR1 SGHRS and CDR2 YFSETQ. In nucleotides, the CDR3 is TGCGCCAGCAGCGGGAGTACGGACAATGAGCAGTTCTTC. It yields the protein CASSGSTDNEQFF. The entire variable domain, with the rest obtained from reference TRBV5-1 and TRBJ2-1, is as follows: KAGVTQTPRYLIKTRGQQVTLSCSPISGHRSVSWYQQTPGQGLQFLFEYFSETQRNKGNFPGRFSGRQFSNSRSEMNVSTLELGDSALYLCASSGSTDNEQFFGPGTRLTVL.

V and J are TRBV18 and TRBJ1-1; D ambiguous. V lost 3 bases, J lost 0 bases, and 14 bases lay in between. CDR3 length: 16 residues. Germline V gene lookup returns CDR1 KGHSH and CDR2 LQKENI. The CDR3 bases are TGTGCCAGCTCACCCGCCAGTTTAAGCATGAACACTGAAGCTTTCTTT. It is translated as CASSPASLSMNTEAFF.

The V and J genes are TRBV18 and TRBJ2-7; unclear D gene. CDR1 and CDR2 from the germline V gene are KGHSH and LQKENI. V lost 2 bases and J 0 bases, leaving 5 bases between the germline ends. This CDR3 comprises 13 residues. CDR3 bases: TGTGCCAGCTCACCAACGGTCTCCTACGAGCAGTACTTC. Protein sequence: CASSPTVSYEQYF.

The V call is TRBV5-1, the J call TRBJ2-4, with D perhaps TRBD1 or TRBD2 (5 bases each). CDR1 and CDR2 from the germline V gene are SGHRS and YFSETQ. Trimming shortened V by 4 bases and J by 1 base, and 9 bases separated the two germline ends. The CDR3 is 14 residues long. The CDR3 nucleotides read TGCGCCAGCAGCCCCGGGACGGCCAAAAACATTCAGTACTTC. It translates to CASSPGTAKNIQYF.

There are a few counts of this clone. The J gene is TRBJ2-7, the V gene TRBV5-4, with D unclear. The ends were cut back, 2 bases at V and 6 bases at J, with 9 bases in the middle. CDR3 length: 12 residues. Germline CDR1 reads SGHNT; CDR2 reads YYREEE (reference sequence). The CDR3 here is CASSFGLSEQYF. Here the CDR3 DNA reads TGTGCCAGCAGCTTCGGGTTGTCCGAGCAGTACTTC.

A word on this clone: The sample contains more than one DNA sequence encoding this CDR3. V and J are TRBV7-3 and TRBJ2-5; 11 bases align to TRBD2. Unmatched junction bases numbered 2, after V lost 0 bases and J lost 2 bases. The CDR3 is 16 residues long. The germline V gene encodes CDR1 SGHTA and CDR2 FQGTGA. This CDR3 is CASSLTASGGQETQYF. The CDR3 DNA reads TGTGCCAGCAGCTTAACGGCTAGCGGGGGGCAAGAGACCCAGTACTTC.

The V call is TRBV18, the J call TRBJ1-5; D is unclear. V was trimmed by 2 bases and J by 0 bases, leaving 5 bases between them. This CDR3 contains 14 residues. CDR1 KGHSH and CDR2 LQKENI come from the germline V gene. CDR3 loop: CASSPGNSNQPQHF. The CDR3 DNA reads TGTGCCAGCTCACCAGGGAATAGCAATCAGCCCCAGCATTTT.

The chain employs TRBV20-1 and TRBJ1-1; TRBD1 agrees at 7 bases. V dropped 6 bases and J dropped 8; count of bases not matched to a gene: 6. This CDR3 contains 11 residues. Per germline, CDR1 DFQATT and CDR2 SNEGSKA (reference sequence). The CDR3 reads CSALGQTEAFF. The CDR3 DNA follows: TGCAGTGCATTGGGACAGACGGAAGCTTTCTTT.

The chain carries TRBV24-1 and TRBJ2-1; perhaps TRBD2 as D (6 bases). CDR3 length equals 13 residues. Germline V gene lookup returns CDR1 KGHDR and CDR2 SFDVKD. Between the trimmed V and J ends, which lost 2 bases and 15 bases, there was a span of 16 bases. The CDR3 sequence: CATSDSPGGRWFF. CDR3 bases: TGTGCCACCAGTGATTCACCCGGGGGTCGGTGGTTCTTC.

This clone was recorded once. The rearrangement links TRBV18 to TRBJ1-6; D gene ambiguous. Germline V CDR1 and CDR2: KGHSH, LQKENI. V was pared by 0 bases and J by 7 bases, with 7 bases between. The CDR3 extends over 14 amino acids. CDR3 in DNA: TGTGCCAGCTCACCACCCATAGTAAATTCACCCCTCCACTTT. It translates to CASSPPIVNSPLHF.

The chain joins TRBV7-6 to TRBJ1-4; D possibly corresponds to TRBD1 (5 bases). Germline-derived CDR1 and CDR2 are SGHVS and FNYEAQ. V lost 1 base to trimming and J lost 4 bases, with 16 bases between them. This CDR3 is 17 amino acids long. This CDR3 is CASSLEGRGRFNEKLFF. The CDR3 DNA follows: TGTGCCAGCAGCTTAGAGGGTCGGGGGAGGTTTAATGAAAAACTGTTTTTT.

This sequence joins TRBV11-2 and TRBJ1-6; tentative D call: TRBD1 (5 bases). CDR3 length equals 13 residues. Germline V gives CDR1 SGHAT, CDR2 FQNNGV. The V gene lost 8 bases and the J gene lost 10 bases, with 15 bases spanning the gap. CDR3 in amino acids: CASWGSTGSPLHF. The CDR3, as DNA: TGTGCCAGCTGGGGGTCCACGGGATCACCCCTCCACTTT.

The V gene is TRBV2, the J gene TRBJ2-4, with D possibly being TRBD1 (5 bases). Trimming stripped 6 bases from V and 4 bases from J, with 22 bases between. Germline CDR1 and CDR2: SNHLY and FYNNEI. The CDR3 extends over 17 amino acids. The CDR3 nucleotides are TGTGCCAGCAGCGGTGGACACCCGCCGTCCCCAAAAAACATTCAGTACTTC. Translated: CASSGGHPPSPKNIQYF.

The chain couples TRBV2 to TRBJ1-3, with TRBD1 matching 7 bases. The V and J ends lost 4 bases and 0 bases, in that order; junction bases with no gene match: 9. The CDR3 loop spans 17 amino acids. Germline CDR1 is SNHLY and CDR2 is FYNNEI. This CDR3 is CASSVRLGTASGNTIYF. CDR3 DNA sequence: TGTGCCAGCAGTGTTCGACTAGGGACAGCCTCTGGAAACACCATATATTTT.

This clone was seen only a few times. This rearrangement joins TRBV4-1 to TRBJ2-7, with unresolved D. Germline CDR1 and CDR2: MGHRA and YSYEKL. V lost 2 bases to trimming and J lost 0 bases, with 2 bases between them. There are 12 residues in the CDR3. The CDR3 reads CASSQNSYEQYF. The CDR3 DNA sequence: TGCGCCAGCAGCCAAAACTCCTACGAGCAGTACTTC.

The chain carries TRBV6-5 and TRBJ2-7; D is possibly TRBD1 or TRBD2 (5 bases each). The germline V gene has CDR1 MNHEY and CDR2 SVGAGI. The CDR3 sequence is 14 residues long. Trimming stripped 2 bases from V and 3 bases from J, with 11 bases between. In DNA, the CDR3 is TGTGCCAGCAGTTACCGGGACGCTGTCTACGAGCAGTACTTC. Its translation is CASSYRDAVYEQYF.

The chain couples TRBV7-9 to TRBJ1-1; TRBD1 might be the D (5 bases). This CDR3 is 14 amino acids long. Germline lookup yields CDR1 SEHNR and CDR2 FQNEAQ (reference sequence). The V and J ends lost 8 bases and 1 base respectively, with 14 bases between them. As DNA, the CDR3 is TGTGCCAGCTATTTACGGGGGTCGAACACTGAAGCTTTCTTT. Encoded protein: CASYLRGSNTEAFF.

V gene TRBV21-1 combines with J gene TRBJ2-2; TRBD1, as called in the table, went unchecked against the DNA. TRBV21-1 is listed as a pseudogene. This CDR3 is built from 14 residues. The CDR3 reads CASSKTTAHGELFF. CDR3 nucleotide sequence: TGTGCCAGCAGCAAGACAACCGCCCACGGGGAGCTGTTTTTT.